Given below is one T cell receptor (beta chain) in context. Its cognate antigen is unknown. The sample belongs to a study of T cell repertoires in cytomegalovirus infection. The overall study: Newly reported HLA-C-restricted and thoroughly characterized HLA-B-restricted CMV epitopes were employed. Matching HLA type, along with CMV infection, was indicated by public TCR beta signatures.

Findings and caveats of the study: Summed public TCR beta family frequency identified CMV carriers bearing the relevant HLA. Within the response measured ex vivo, HLA-C-restricted CMV-specific TCR beta clonotypes were dominant.

Via MiXCR, TCRdb re-called the reads, giving one row per CDR3 protein. The table has about 120,000 distinct CDR3 sequences, around 30% seen once; the top ten hold approximately 41%. This CDR3 spans 13 amino acids. The V end was cut by 4 bases, the J end by 6 bases, with 10 bases between. The gene calls are TRBV12-3 or TRBV12-4 and TRBJ1-5; D remains unclear. The input for sequencing was CD8+ T cells from cultured PBMCs, taken from culture after CMV antigen stimulation. The origin of this receptor is a human donor in good health (CMV status not recorded). Some clones in this sample may be carry-over from other donors' samples. CDR3 sequence: CASSSRSGQPQHF. In DNA form, the CDR3 reads TGTGCCAGCAGTTCCAGGTCAGGTCAGCCCCAGCATTTT.